This TCR beta chain was recorded in a study of human T cells and chemical hapten exposure. Study outcomes and limitations: Large CDR3 similarity clusters arose significantly more often from expanded TCRs than from controls.

This clonotype was seen repeatedly, ten times or more. Its specificity is unknown. Library construction involved attaching unique molecular identifiers to individual cDNA molecules, which allowed quantitative, reproducible TCR counting. Via MiXCR, TCRdb re-called the RACE reads, giving one row per CDR3 protein. The sample holds approximately 370,000 distinct CDR3 sequences, approximately 5% seen once. Time point here: pre-sensitization, week 0. The sample's treatment: therapeutic diphenylcyclopropenone sensitization with weekly scalp DPC. CDR3 length equals 15 residues. The V gene lost 5 bases and the J gene lost 4 bases, with 16 bases spanning the gap. The germline V gene encodes CDR1 SGHAT and CDR2 FQNNGV.

The chain links TRBV11-2 to TRBJ2-3, with D perhaps matching TRBD2 (5 bases). The sequenced sample was whole blood, obtained in connection with sensitization to the hapten diphenylcyclopropenone (DPC). The sequence came from a woman aged 18-29 years with alopecia areata. Some clones in this sample may be carry-over from other donors' samples. CDR3 loop: CASSPFVSGSDTQYF. As DNA, the CDR3 is TGTGCCAGCAGCCCGTTTGTGAGCGGTTCAGATACGCAGTATTTT.